These 24 T cell receptor beta chains were all obtained from the same sample, sequenced in a study of cytotoxic CD8 clonotypes in ibrutinib-treated CLL. The data were produced by immunoSEQ multiplex PCR, yet TCRdb's version contains in-frame clones alone and is incomplete. The sample consists of nearly 300,000 clones, roughly four fifths of them appearing once. The source was PBMCs, collected at disease progression, from a patient treated with ibrutinib. The receptors shown here come from a human donor with chronic lymphocytic leukemia.

This rearrangement joins TRBV19 to TRBJ1-2, with TRBD1 as a possible D gene (5 bases). The CDR3 sequence is 17 residues long. Trimming pared 4 bases from V and 3 bases from J, leaving 21 bases between. The germline gives CDR1 LNHDA, CDR2 SQIVND (reference sequence). The CDR3 region is CASSTLVIRVPDYGYTF. The CDR3 nucleotides are TGTGCCAGTAGTACACTGGTCATCAGGGTCCCAGACTATGGCTACACCTTC.

The chain carries TRBV7-9 and TRBJ2-7; 7 bases map to TRBD1. Germline CDR1 reads SEHNR; CDR2 reads FQNEAQ (reference sequence). The CDR3 covers 13 residues. Trimming removed 5 bases from V and 6 bases from J; junction bases left unmatched: 7. CDR3 DNA sequence: TGTGCCAGCAGCGAATTGAACAGGGGCGAGCAGTACTTC. This codes for CASSELNRGEQYF.

The chain links TRBV7-9 to TRBJ1-5; 7 nucleotides match TRBD1. Germline V gene data show CDR1 as SEHNR and CDR2 as FQNEAQ (reference sequence). The CDR3 has 14 residues. V trimming: 3 bases; J trimming: 5 bases; junction bases outside the gene matches: 4. CDR3 sequence (DNA): TGTGCCAGCAGCTTTGACAGGGTGGATCAGCCCCAGCATTTT. It translates to CASSFDRVDQPQHF. The complete variable domain, with remaining parts taken from reference TRBV7-9 and TRBJ1-5, reads DTGVSQNPRHKITKRGQNVTFRCDPISEHNRLYWYRQTLGQGPEFLTYFQNEAQLEKSRLLSDRFSAERPKGSFSTLEIQRTEQGDSAMYLCASSFDRVDQPQHFGDGTRLSIL.

The rearrangement uses TRBV21-1 and TRBJ2-6; TRBD2, the table's D call, lacks a check against the DNA. TRBV21-1 is a pseudogene. This CDR3 spans 17 amino acids. The CDR3 DNA sequence: TGTGCCAGCAGCAAAGGGAGGAGGGAGAGTGGGGCCAACGTCCTGACTTTC. This gives the protein CASSKGRRESGANVLTF.

The sample holds one count of this clone. The chain joins TRBV6-5 to TRBJ1-2; TRBD1 matches at 7 bases. Losses at the gene ends were 4 bases for V and 4 bases for J; bases not matched to a gene: 12. Germline-derived CDR1 and CDR2 are MNHEY and SVGAGI. The CDR3 is made up of 16 amino acids. This CDR3 reads CASSSIGTAGIYGYTF. The CDR3 DNA reads as TGTGCCAGCAGTTCGATCGGGACAGCCGGGATCTATGGCTACACCTTC.

A few counts support this clone. The rearrangement links TRBV19 to TRBJ1-6, with a possible D match to TRBD1 (6 bases). Germline V CDR1 and CDR2: LNHDA, SQIVND (reference sequence). The V gene lost 6 bases and the J gene lost 3 bases, with 15 bases spanning the gap. This CDR3 contains 16 residues. In DNA form, the CDR3 reads TGTGCCAGTAGGGTCACCTTGGACAGCTATAATTCACCCCTCCACTTT. It codes for CASRVTLDSYNSPLHF.

The J gene is TRBJ2-3, the V gene TRBV5-4, with no clear D. The V gene lost 0 bases and the J gene lost 0 bases, with 8 bases spanning the gap. The CDR3 is 15 residues long. Germline values: CDR1 SGHNT, CDR2 YYREEE (reference sequence). The CDR3 reads CASSLGAASTDTQYF. The CDR3 bases are TGTGCCAGCAGCTTGGGGGCAGCAAGCACAGATACGCAGTATTTT.

V and J are TRBV7-8 and TRBJ2-6, with D uncertain. The CDR3 is 13 amino acids. CDR1 is SGHVS, CDR2 FQNEAQ, per germline. V lost 4 bases, J lost 4 bases, and 5 bases lay in between. The CDR3 loop is CASSSHGANVLTF. In nucleotides, the CDR3 is TGTGCCAGCAGCTCTCACGGGGCCAACGTCCTGACTTTC.

This clone was picked up a small number of times. The rearrangement joins TRBV9 to TRBJ2-5; 7 nucleotides line up with TRBD2. J lost 5 bases, V lost 0 bases, and 7 bases had no gene match. The CDR3 loop spans 15 amino acids. Germline-derived CDR1 and CDR2 are SGDLS and YYNGEE. The DNA of the CDR3 is TGTGCCAGCAGCGTAGTCGGCGGGAGTTATGAGACCCAGTACTTC. It translates to CASSVVGGSYETQYF.

The V and J genes are TRBV29-1 and TRBJ2-1; TRBD1 matches at 7 bases. The CDR3 spans 14 residues. The V gene end was trimmed by 3 bases and the J gene end by 3 bases; junction bases not matched to a gene: 5. Germline assignment: CDR1 SQVTM and CDR2 ANQGSEA. CDR3 DNA: TGCAGCGTTGATGGGGGACAGAGCTACAATGAGCAGTTCTTC. Its translation: CSVDGGQSYNEQFF.

The chain carries TRBV28 and TRBJ1-3, with TRBD1 matching over 7 bases. The CDR3 is 17 amino acids. Trimming took 2 bases from V and 1 from J; bases not matched to a gene: 8. Germline V lookup: CDR1 MDHEN, CDR2 SYDVKM. The chain's CDR3 is CASSLPPGQRSGNTIYF. In nucleotides, the CDR3 is TGTGCCAGCAGTTTACCCCCGGGACAGAGGTCTGGAAACACCATATATTTT.

The sample holds one count of this clone. The chain carries TRBV10-2 and TRBJ2-1; 8 bases match TRBD1. The germline V gene encodes CDR1 WSHSY and CDR2 SAAADI. The CDR3 is 15 residues long. Trimming removed 6 bases from V and 4 bases from J; junction bases left unmatched: 8. In nucleotides, the CDR3 is TGCGCCAGCAGCCCTACAGGGGGGCTTTACAATGAGCAGTTCTTC. It specifies CASSPTGGLYNEQFF.

This clone was recorded once. V is TRBV5-6 and J is TRBJ2-7; D may be TRBD1 (6 bases). This CDR3 has 13 amino acids. With 0 bases removed from V and 6 bases from J, the gap between germline ends came to 10 bases. Germline V gene sequence: CDR1 SGHDT, CDR2 YYEEEE. As DNA, the CDR3 is TGTGCCAGCAGCTTGGGGACAGCCTCCGAGCAGTACTTC. Protein sequence: CASSLGTASEQYF.

This chain connects TRBV9 to TRBJ2-3; 9 bases are a match to TRBD1. CDR1 SGDLS and CDR2 YYNGEE come from the germline V gene. CDR3 size: 16 residues. J lost 2 bases, V lost 4 bases, and 8 bases had no gene match. For the CDR3, the DNA is TGTGCCAGCAGCTTCCGGACAGGGGCAGTCACAGATACGCAGTATTTT. Translating gives CASSFRTGAVTDTQYF.

V is TRBV5-4 and J is TRBJ1-1, with 9 bases lining up with TRBD1. Trimming removed 4 bases from V and 5 bases from J; junction bases left unmatched: 6. The germline V gene encodes CDR1 SGHNT and CDR2 YYREEE (reference sequence). The CDR3 contains 14 residues. The CDR3 region is CASSIQGARTEAFF. CDR3 nucleotides: TGTGCCAGCAGCATACAGGGGGCTCGGACTGAAGCTTTCTTT.

J is TRBJ2-7 and V is TRBV9; 8 bases agree with TRBD2. From germline, CDR1 is SGDLS and CDR2 YYNGEE. The CDR3 runs to 14 residues. V dropped 0 bases and J dropped 5; count of bases not matched to a gene: 4. DNA for the CDR3: TGTGCCAGCAGCGTAGCGGGGGGGTCGAACGAGCAGTACTTC. It codes for CASSVAGGSNEQYF.

Only one count was recorded for this clone. The rearrangement joins TRBV10-2 to TRBJ2-5; 13 bases line up with TRBD2. Germline V CDR1 and CDR2: WSHSY, SAAADI. This CDR3 is 15 amino acids long. J gave up 2 bases and V 7 bases, and 4 bases lay outside the gene matches. The CDR3 loop is CASTQTSGGQETQYF. For the CDR3, the DNA is TGCGCCAGCACCCAGACTAGCGGGGGGCAAGAGACCCAGTACTTC.

The chain employs TRBV19 and TRBJ1-3; 7 bases line up with TRBD1. Germline CDR1 LNHDA, CDR2 SQIVND (reference sequence). The ends lost 6 bases at V and 0 bases at J; junction bases unmatched: 8. The CDR3 loop spans 16 amino acids. The CDR3 sequence: CASSGTATLSGNTIYF. The DNA of the CDR3 is TGTGCCAGTAGCGGGACAGCTACTCTCTCTGGAAACACCATATATTTT.

The genes are TRBV2 and TRBJ1-5; D is perhaps TRBD1 (5 bases). This CDR3 has 16 residues. Between the trimmed V and J ends, which lost 0 bases and 6 bases, there was a span of 15 bases. Germline values: CDR1 SNHLY, CDR2 FYNNEI. The CDR3 is CASSEALGLNGQPQHF. DNA for the CDR3: TGTGCCAGCAGTGAAGCGCTGGGACTTAATGGTCAGCCCCAGCATTTT.

Comment on this clone: This likely comes from a read error, as the CDR3 has no conserved phenylalanine or tryptophan at its end. Because the CDR3's place on the DNA is in doubt, the DNA is left out and the CDR3 is given as listed by TCRdb. The chain employs TRBV13 and TRBJ1-1; the table's TRBD1 call for D was not verified on the DNA. Per the germline V gene, CDR1 is PRHDT and CDR2 is FYEKMQ (reference sequence). The length of the CDR3 is 12 amino acids, counting both ends. Here the CDR3 reads CASSLGDTPGRV.

The rearrangement links TRBV2 to TRBJ1-2; tentative D call: TRBD1 (5 bases). The V end lost 4 bases, the J end lost 8 bases, and 20 bases lay between the germline ends. This CDR3 is 15 amino acids long. CDR1 and CDR2 from the germline V gene are SNHLY and FYNNEI. Here the CDR3 reads CASSVRRSRATGYTF. The CDR3 coding sequence is TGTGCCAGCAGTGTCAGGCGGAGCAGGGCAACCGGCTACACCTTC. The entire variable domain, with the rest obtained from reference TRBV2 and TRBJ1-2, is as follows: EPEVTQTPSHQVTQMGQEVILRCVPISNHLYFYWYRQILGQKVEFLVSFYNNEISEKSEIFDDQFSVERPDGSNFTLKIRSTKLEDSAMYFCASSVRRSRATGYTFGSGTRLTVV.

The chain couples TRBV12-1 to TRBJ2-7; the listed D gene, TRBD2, was not tested against the DNA. TRBV12-1 is a recognized pseudogene. CDR3 length: 15 residues. The CDR3 loop is CASSSLAGSSYEQYF. CDR3 coding DNA: TGTGCCAGCAGCTCGTTAGCGGGGAGCTCCTACGAGCAGTACTTC.

This chain connects TRBV21-1 to TRBJ1-1; TRBD1, as called in the table, went unchecked against the DNA. TRBV21-1 is described as a pseudogene. The CDR3 runs 15 residues. Written as DNA, the CDR3 is TGTGCCAGCAGCAACCGGACAGGAGCGAACACTGAAGCTTTCTTT. Amino acid sequence: CASSNRTGANTEAFF.

This sequence joins TRBV9 and TRBJ2-7; D might be TRBD2 (5 bases). Germline CDR1 SGDLS, CDR2 YYNGEE. The CDR3 contains 14 residues. Trimming left V 4 bases short and J 2 bases short, with 13 bases between. The CDR3 DNA reads TGTGCCAGCAGCCTAAGAGCGGATACCTACGAGCAGTACTTC. Protein sequence: CASSLRADTYEQYF.